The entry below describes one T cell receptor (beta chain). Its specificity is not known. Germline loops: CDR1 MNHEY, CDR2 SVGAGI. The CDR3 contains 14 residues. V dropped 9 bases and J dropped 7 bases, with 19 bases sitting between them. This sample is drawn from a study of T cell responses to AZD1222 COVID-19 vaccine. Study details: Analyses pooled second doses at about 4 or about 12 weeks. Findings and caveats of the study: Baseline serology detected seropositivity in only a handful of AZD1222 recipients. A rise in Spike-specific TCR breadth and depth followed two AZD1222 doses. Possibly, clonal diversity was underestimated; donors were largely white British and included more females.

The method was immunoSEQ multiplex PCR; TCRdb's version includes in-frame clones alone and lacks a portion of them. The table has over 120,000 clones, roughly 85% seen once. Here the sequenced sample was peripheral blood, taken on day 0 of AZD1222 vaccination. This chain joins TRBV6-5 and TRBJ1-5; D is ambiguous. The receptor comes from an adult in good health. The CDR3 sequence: CASQLQMGNQPQHF. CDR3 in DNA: TGTGCCAGTCAGTTACAGATGGGAAACCAGCCCCAGCATTTT.